This T cell receptor (beta chain) was identified during a study of T cell responses to AZD1222 COVID-19 vaccine. Findings and limits, study-wide: Variant regions that are unmutated are reportedly the target of nearly half of spike-specific TCRs.

As for this clone: Its target is not known.

V lost 3 bases, J lost 9 bases, and 19 bases lay in between. The length of the CDR3 is 15 residues. From germline, CDR1 is SGHRS and CDR2 YFSETQ. TCRdb's table, derived via immunoSEQ multiplex PCR, lists solely in-frame clones and lacks some. The profile covers 90,000 to 120,000 clones, with under 95% appearing a single time and 20% to 25% taken by the ten largest. The chain joins TRBV5-1 to TRBJ2-1, with a weak D call TRBD1 (5 bases). This clonotype was sampled from an adult in good health. Sequenced material: peripheral blood, taken on day 0 of AZD1222 vaccination. The CDR3 sequence: CASSSTPKTGIEQFF. CDR3 nucleotide sequence: TGCGCCAGCAGCTCCACCCCGAAAACAGGAATTGAGCAGTTCTTC.